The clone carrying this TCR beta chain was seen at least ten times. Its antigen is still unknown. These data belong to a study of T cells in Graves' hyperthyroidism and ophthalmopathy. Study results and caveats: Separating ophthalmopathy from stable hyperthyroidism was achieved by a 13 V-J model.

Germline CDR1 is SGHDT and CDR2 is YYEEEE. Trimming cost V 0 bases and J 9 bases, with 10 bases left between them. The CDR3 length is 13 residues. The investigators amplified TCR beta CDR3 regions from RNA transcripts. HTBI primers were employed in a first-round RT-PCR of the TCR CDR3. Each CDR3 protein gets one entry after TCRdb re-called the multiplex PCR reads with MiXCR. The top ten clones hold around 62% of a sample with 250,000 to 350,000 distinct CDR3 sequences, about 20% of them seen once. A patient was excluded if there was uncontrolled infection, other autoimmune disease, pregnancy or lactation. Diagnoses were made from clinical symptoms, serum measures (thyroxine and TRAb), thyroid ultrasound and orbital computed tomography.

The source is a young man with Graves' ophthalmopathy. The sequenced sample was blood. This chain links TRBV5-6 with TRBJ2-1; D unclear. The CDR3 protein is CASSLVGYFEQFF. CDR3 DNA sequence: TGTGCCAGCAGCTTGGTGGGATATTTTGAGCAGTTCTTC.